This TCR beta chain was captured in a study of control samples from healthy donors and cancer patients. Trimming stripped 5 bases from V and 8 bases from J, with 12 bases between. The CDR3 spans 13 residues. The repertoire was sequenced with immunoSEQ multiplex PCR; TCRdb's copy has only in-frame clones and lacks some. There are fewer than 200,000 clones in the sample; around 90% occur only once, and around 5% lies in the top ten. The chain combines TRBV12-3 or TRBV12-4 with TRBJ1-4; D gene ambiguous. This sequence originates from a woman aged 30 to 39 in good health. The sequencing input was blood. CDR3 sequence reads: CASSRATGEKLFF. In DNA, the CDR3 is TGTGCCAGCAGTCGAGCAACTGGGGAAAAACTGTTTTTT.